This T cell receptor beta chain was sequenced for a study of T cell repertoires in cytomegalovirus infection (dated by TCRdb to about 2019). Broadly, across the study: Alongside well-studied HLA-B-restricted epitopes, the peptide stimulations were aimed at recently identified HLA-C-restricted CMV epitopes, whose presentation resists viral immunomodulation. Because public TCR beta signatures pointed to carriage of CMV infection together with the matching HLA type, the HLA type of each donor mattered for the analysis.

This clonotype has a handful of counts. Its antigen specificity is not known. No qualities accompany the bases; no much larger clone lies one base away. The run used an Illumina HiSeq 1500. TCRdb reanalyzed the raw reads on its own, using fastp at Q25 for trimming and MiXCR for clone calling, and kept in-frame beta chains. CDR3 protein sequences are deduplicated, and each keeps its most common genes and DNA. Counted in this sample were around 360,000 distinct CDR3 sequences; roughly a third of them appeared once. Roughly 12% of the sample is in the top ten clones. The CDR3 measures 14 amino acids from cysteine to phenylalanine. Only CDR3 DNA is held: 42 bases, read in frame from base 1. CDR1 LNHNV and CDR2 YYDKDF were looked up in the germline V gene (reference sequence). V gives up 7 bases and J gives up 2 bases, and the segment between their germline ends measures 14 bases. The meaning of the sample's treatment or condition label: in vitro stimulation with specific CMV peptide epitopes to enrich CMV-specific T cells.

Summary of the overall study and its limitations: Cumulative frequency of public TCR beta family members discriminated carriers of CMV infection plus the relevant HLA type in this cohort and an independent approximately 400-donor cohort. The ex vivo response was dominated by HLA-C-restricted CMV-specific TCR beta clonotypes, which also provided the single most frequent clonotype in two of eight donors.

The chain is made from TRBV15 and TRBJ2-5; a tentative D call is TRBD2 (6 bases match). Specimen: cultured PBMCs, collected from culture after CMV antigen stimulation. The clonotype was recovered from a human donor in good health (CMV status not recorded). Some clones in this sample may be carry-over from other donors' samples. The CDR3 protein sequence reads: CATNSGGWQETQYF. The DNA sequence is as follows: TGTGCCACCAACTCCGGGGGTTGGCAAGAGACCCAGTACTTC.